This T cell receptor (beta chain) was obtained from a study of blood T cell repertoires in COVID-19. The table came from immunoSEQ multiplex PCR; TCRdb's copy has only in-frame clones and leaves some out. The data hold fewer than 45,000 clones, with nearly 80% observed a single time. Sequenced: peripheral blood. The receptor was isolated from a man between 70 and 80 years old with acute or convalescent COVID-19.

In nucleotides, the CDR3 is TGTGCCAGCTCACCCGGGACAGGTCGCGGCCAGCCCCAGCATTTT. Encoded protein: CASSPGTGRGQPQHF. V usage is TRBV18 and J usage is TRBJ1-5, with 8 bases aligning to TRBD1. CDR1 KGHSH and CDR2 LQKENI come from the germline V gene. The V segment lost 3 bases and the J segment 7 bases; nucleotides outside the gene matches: 8. The CDR3 totals 15 residues.